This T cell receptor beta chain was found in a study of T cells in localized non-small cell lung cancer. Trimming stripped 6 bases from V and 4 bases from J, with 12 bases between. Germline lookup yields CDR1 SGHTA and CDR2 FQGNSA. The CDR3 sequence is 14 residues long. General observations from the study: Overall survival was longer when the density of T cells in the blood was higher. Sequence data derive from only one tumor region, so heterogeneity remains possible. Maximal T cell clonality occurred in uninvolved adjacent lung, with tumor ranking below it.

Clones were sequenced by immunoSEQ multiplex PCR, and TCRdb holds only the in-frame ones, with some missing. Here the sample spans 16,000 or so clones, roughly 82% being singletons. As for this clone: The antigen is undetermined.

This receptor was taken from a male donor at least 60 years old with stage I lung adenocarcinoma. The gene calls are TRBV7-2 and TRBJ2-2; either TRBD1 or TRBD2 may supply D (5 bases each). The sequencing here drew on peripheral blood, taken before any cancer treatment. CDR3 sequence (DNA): TGTGCCAGCAGTTTTCAGGGAGCCACCGGGGAGCTGTTTTTT. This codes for CASSFQGATGELFF.